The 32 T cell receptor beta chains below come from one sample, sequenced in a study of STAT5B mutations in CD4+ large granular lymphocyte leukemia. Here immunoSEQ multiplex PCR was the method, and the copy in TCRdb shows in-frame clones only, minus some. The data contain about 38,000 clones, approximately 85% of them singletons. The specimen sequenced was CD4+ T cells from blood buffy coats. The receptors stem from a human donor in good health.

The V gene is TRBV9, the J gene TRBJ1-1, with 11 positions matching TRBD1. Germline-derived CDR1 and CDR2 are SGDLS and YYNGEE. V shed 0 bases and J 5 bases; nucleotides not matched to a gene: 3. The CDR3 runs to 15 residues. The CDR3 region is CASSVGGQGGTEAFF. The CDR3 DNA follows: TGTGCCAGCAGCGTAGGGGGACAGGGGGGGACTGAAGCTTTCTTT.

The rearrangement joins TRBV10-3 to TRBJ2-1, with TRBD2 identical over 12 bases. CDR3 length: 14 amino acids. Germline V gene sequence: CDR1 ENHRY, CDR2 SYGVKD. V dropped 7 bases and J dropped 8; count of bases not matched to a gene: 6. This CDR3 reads CAITETSGGYEQFF. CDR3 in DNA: TGTGCCATCACAGAGACTAGCGGGGGATATGAGCAGTTCTTC.

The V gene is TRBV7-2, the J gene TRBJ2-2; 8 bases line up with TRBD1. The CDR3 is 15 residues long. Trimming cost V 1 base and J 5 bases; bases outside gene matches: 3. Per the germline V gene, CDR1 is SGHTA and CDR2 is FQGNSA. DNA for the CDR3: TGTGCCAGCAGCTTAGGGGACAGGCGGACCGGGGAGCTGTTTTTT. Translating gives CASSLGDRRTGELFF.

CDR3 coding DNA: TGTGCCACCAGCAGAGATGCGCGTAGCAGTGGCTACACCTTC. Amino acids: CATSRDARSSGYTF. This sequence joins TRBV15 and TRBJ1-2, with D uncertain. Looked up from germline, CDR1 is LNHNV and CDR2 is YYDKDF (reference sequence). The CDR3 has 14 amino acids. Trimming removed 0 bases at V and 7 bases at J, with 12 bases between.

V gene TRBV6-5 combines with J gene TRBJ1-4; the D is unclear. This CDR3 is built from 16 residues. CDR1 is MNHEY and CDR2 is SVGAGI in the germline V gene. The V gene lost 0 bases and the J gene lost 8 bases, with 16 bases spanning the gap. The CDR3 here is CASSYSTGLVIEKLFF. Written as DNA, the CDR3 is TGTGCCAGCAGTTACTCTACGGGGTTAGTCATCGAAAAACTGTTTTTT.

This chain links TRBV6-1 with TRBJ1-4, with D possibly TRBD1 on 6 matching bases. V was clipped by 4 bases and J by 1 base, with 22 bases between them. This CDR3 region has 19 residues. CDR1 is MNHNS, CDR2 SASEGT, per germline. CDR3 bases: TGTGCCAGCAGTGCCCGTCCCAGGGGCGCGTTCGAAACTAATGAAAAACTGTTTTTT. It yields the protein CASSARPRGAFETNEKLFF.

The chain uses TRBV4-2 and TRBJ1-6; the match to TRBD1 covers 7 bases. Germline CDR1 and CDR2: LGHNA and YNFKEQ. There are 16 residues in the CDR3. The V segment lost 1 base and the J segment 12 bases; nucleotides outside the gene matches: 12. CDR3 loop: CASSQGTGTEFLPLHF. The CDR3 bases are TGTGCCAGCAGCCAAGGCACCGGGACAGAGTTCCTACCCCTCCACTTT.

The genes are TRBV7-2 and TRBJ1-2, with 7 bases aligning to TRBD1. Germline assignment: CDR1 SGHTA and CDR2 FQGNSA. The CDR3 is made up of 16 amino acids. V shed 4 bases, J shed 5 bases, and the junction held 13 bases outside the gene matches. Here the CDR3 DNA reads TGTGCCAGCAGCTCAAGGGGAGGGGGCTTAGAGTATGGCTACACCTTC. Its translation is CASSSRGGGLEYGYTF.

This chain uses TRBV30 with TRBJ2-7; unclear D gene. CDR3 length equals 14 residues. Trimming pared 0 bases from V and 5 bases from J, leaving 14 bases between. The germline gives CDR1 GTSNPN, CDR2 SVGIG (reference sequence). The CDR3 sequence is CAWSVPGGAHEQYF. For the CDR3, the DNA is TGTGCCTGGAGTGTACCGGGCGGAGCCCACGAGCAGTACTTC.

The CDR3 coding sequence is TGCGCCACCGAAAGTGGAGGGACAGGGGAAGAGCAGTACTTC. Protein: CATESGGTGEEQYF. This sequence joins TRBV10-2 and TRBJ2-7; 10 bases map to TRBD1. CDR1 and CDR2 from the germline V gene are WSHSY and SAAADI. The J segment lost 7 bases and the V segment lost 10 bases, leaving 13 bases of the junction unmatched. This CDR3 is 14 amino acids long.

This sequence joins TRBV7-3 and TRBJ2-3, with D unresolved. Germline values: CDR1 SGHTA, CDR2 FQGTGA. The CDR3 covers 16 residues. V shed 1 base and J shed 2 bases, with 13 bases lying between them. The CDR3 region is CASSLKPRLHTDTQYF. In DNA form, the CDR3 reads TGTGCCAGCAGCTTAAAACCCCGCTTGCACACAGATACGCAGTATTTT.

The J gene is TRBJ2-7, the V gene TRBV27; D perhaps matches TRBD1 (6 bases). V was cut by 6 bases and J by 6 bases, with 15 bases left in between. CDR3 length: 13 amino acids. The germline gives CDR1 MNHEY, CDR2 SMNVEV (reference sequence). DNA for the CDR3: TGTGCCAGCAGCCAAACAGGGTACGGCGAGCAGTACTTC. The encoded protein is CASSQTGYGEQYF.

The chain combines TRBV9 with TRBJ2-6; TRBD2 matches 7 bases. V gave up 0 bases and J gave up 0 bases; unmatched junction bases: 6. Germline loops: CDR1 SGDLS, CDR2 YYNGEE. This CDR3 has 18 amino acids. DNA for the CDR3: TGTGCCAGCAGCGTAGTCCCTAGCGGAGCCTCTGGGGCCAACGTCCTGACTTTC. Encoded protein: CASSVVPSGASGANVLTF.

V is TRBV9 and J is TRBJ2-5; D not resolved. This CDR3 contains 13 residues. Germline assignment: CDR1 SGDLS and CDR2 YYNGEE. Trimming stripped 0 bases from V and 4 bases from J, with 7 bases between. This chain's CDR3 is CASSVGQPETQYF. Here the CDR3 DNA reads TGTGCCAGCAGCGTAGGGCAGCCAGAGACCCAGTACTTC. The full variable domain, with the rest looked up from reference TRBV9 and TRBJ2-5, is DSGVTQTPKHLITATGQRVTLRCSPRSGDLSVYWYQQSLDQGLQFLIQYYNGEERAKGNILERFSAQQFPDLHSELNLSSLELGDSALYFCASSVGQPETQYFGPGTRLLVL.

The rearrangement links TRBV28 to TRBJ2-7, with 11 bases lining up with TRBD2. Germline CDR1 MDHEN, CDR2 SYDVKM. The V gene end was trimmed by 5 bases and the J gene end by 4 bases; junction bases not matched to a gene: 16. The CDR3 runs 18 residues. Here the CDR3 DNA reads TGTGCCAGCAGTCCCCAAGGGACTAGCGGAGCCCATCGGTACGAGCAGTACTTC. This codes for CASSPQGTSGAHRYEQYF.

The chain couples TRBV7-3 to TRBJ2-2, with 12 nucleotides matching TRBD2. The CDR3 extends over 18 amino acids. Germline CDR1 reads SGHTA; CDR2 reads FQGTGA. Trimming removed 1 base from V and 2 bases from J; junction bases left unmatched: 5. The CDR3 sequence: CASSLSPTSGRNTGELFF. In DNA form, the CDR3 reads TGTGCCAGCAGCTTAAGCCCGACTAGCGGGAGAAACACCGGGGAGCTGTTTTTT.

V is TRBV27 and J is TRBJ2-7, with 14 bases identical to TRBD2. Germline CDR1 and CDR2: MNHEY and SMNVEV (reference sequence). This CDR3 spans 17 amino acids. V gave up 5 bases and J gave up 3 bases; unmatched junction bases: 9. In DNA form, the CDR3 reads TGTGCCAGCAGTCCGAATGGACTAGCGGGAGGTTTCTACGAGCAGTACTTC. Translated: CASSPNGLAGGFYEQYF.

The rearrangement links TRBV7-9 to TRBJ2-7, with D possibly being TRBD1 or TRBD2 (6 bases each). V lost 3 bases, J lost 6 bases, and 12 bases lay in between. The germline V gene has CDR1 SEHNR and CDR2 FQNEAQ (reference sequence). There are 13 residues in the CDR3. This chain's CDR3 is CASSFSRGGEQYF. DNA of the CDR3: TGTGCCAGCAGCTTTTCCAGGGGAGGCGAGCAGTACTTC.

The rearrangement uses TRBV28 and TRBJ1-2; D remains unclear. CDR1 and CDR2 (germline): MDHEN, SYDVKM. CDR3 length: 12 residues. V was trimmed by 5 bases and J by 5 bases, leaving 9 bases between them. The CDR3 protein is CASSPTGYGYTF. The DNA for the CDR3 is TGTGCCAGCAGTCCGACCGGGTATGGCTACACCTTC.

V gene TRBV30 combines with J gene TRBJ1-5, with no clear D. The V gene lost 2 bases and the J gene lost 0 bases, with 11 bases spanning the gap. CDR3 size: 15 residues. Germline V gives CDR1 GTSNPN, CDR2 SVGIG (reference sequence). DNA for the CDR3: TGTGCCTGGAGTAGAGGGTCCGATAGCAATCAGCCCCAGCATTTT. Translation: CAWSRGSDSNQPQHF.

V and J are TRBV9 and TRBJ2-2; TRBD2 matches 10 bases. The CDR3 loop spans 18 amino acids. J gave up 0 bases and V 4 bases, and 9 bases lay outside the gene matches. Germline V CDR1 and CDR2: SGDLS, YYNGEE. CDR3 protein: CASSLYPAGGPNTGELFF. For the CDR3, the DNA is TGTGCCAGCAGCCTTTATCCAGCGGGAGGGCCGAACACCGGGGAGCTGTTTTTT.

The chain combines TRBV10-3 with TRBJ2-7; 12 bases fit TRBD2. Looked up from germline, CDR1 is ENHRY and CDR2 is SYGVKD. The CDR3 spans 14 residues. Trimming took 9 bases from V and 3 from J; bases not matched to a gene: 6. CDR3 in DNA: TGTGCCATTGGGACTAGCGGGTCACTCTACGAGCAGTACTTC. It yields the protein CAIGTSGSLYEQYF.

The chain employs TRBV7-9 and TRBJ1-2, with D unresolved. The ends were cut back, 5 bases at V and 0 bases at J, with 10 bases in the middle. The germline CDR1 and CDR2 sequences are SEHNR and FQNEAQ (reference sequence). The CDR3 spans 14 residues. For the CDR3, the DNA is TGTGCCAGCAGCCCCGACGGAACTAACTATGGCTACACCTTC. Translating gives CASSPDGTNYGYTF.

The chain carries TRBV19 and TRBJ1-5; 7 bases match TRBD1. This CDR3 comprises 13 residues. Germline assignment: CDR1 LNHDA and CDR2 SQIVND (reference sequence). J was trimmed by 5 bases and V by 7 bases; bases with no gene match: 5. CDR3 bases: TGTGCCAGTACCCAGGGGGGATATCAGCCCCAGCATTTT. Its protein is CASTQGGYQPQHF.

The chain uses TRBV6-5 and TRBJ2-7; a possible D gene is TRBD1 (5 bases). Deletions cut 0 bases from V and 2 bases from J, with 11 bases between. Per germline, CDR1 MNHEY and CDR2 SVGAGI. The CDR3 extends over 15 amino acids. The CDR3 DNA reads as TGTGCCAGCAGTTACTCGACAGTCAGACCCTACGAGCAGTACTTC. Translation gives CASSYSTVRPYEQYF.

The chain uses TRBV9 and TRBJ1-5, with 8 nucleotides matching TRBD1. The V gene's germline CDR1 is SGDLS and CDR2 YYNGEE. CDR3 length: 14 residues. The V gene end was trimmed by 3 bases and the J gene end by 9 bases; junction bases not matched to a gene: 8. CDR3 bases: TGTGCCAGCAGCGGAGGGACAGGAGAAGGGCCCCAGCATTTT. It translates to CASSGGTGEGPQHF.

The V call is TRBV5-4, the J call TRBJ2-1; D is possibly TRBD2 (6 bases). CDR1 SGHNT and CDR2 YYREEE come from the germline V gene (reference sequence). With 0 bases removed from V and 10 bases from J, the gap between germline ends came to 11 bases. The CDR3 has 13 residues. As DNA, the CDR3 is TGTGCCAGCAGCTTGGAAACTAGCCGGGAGCAGTTCTTC. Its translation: CASSLETSREQFF.

The CDR3 DNA is TGCGCCAGCAGCCCAATTGGCAGGGAGTTTTTGAACACTGAAGCTTTCTTT. This translates into CASSPIGREFLNTEAFF. This chain connects TRBV4-1 to TRBJ1-1, with D tentatively TRBD1 (5 bases). This CDR3 spans 17 amino acids. CDR1 and CDR2 from the germline V gene are MGHRA and YSYEKL. Trimming stripped 4 bases from V and 0 bases from J, with 18 bases between.

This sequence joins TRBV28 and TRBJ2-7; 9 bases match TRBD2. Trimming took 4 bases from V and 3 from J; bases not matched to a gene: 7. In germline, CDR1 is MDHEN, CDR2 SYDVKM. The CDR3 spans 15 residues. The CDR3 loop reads CASSSASGVDYEQYF. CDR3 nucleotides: TGTGCCAGCAGTTCAGCTAGCGGGGTAGACTACGAGCAGTACTTC.

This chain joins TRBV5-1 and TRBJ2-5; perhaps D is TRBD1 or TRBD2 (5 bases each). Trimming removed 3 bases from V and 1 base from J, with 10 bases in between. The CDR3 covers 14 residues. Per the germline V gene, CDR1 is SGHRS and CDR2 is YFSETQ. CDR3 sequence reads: CASSSGTIQETQYF. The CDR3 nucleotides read TGCGCCAGCAGCTCCGGGACCATCCAAGAGACCCAGTACTTC.

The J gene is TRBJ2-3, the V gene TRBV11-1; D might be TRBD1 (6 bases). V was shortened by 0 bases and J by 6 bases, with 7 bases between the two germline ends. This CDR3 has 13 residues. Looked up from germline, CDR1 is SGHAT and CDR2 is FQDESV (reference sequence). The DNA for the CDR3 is TGTGCCAGCAGCTTAGCAGGGGGTGATACGCAGTATTTT. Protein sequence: CASSLAGGDTQYF.

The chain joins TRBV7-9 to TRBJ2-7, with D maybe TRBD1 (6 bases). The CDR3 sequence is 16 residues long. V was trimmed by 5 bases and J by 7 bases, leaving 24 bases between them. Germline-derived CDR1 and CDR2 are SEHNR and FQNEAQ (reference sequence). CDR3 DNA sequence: TGTGCCAGCAGCGAGGATGGGGGCCCGCCTTTGAGGGAGCAGTACTTC. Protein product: CASSEDGGPPLREQYF.